This is a list of T cell receptor beta chains from one sample in a study of T cell responses to AZD1222 COVID-19 vaccine. TCRdb's table, derived via immunoSEQ multiplex PCR, lists solely in-frame clones and lacks some. The table shows some 190,000 clones, with around 90% occurring only once. The material sequenced was peripheral blood, taken 28 days after the second AZD1222 dose. These receptors all come from an adult who received the AZD1222 COVID-19 vaccine. Both conserved end residues are part of each CDR3.

j_gene | v_gene | CDR3aa
TRBJ2-5 | TRBV5-1 | CASSHSEIATNQETQYF
TRBJ1-5 | TRBV19 | CASSIFPEYSNQPQHF
TRBJ2-7 | TRBV2 | CASSGQGADYEQYF
TRBJ2-7 | TRBV30 | CAWAGQGHRSSYEQYF
TRBJ2-7 | TRBV18 | CASSPPQGGGYEQYF
TRBJ1-2 | TRBV28 | CASRVFYGYTF
TRBJ2-7 | TRBV27 | CASSLRQAPTGEQYF
TRBJ2-1 | TRBV6-5 | CASSYAGGPDEQFF
TRBJ2-7 | TRBV2 | CASTSGGTSGIYEQYF
TRBJ2-1 | TRBV27 | CASSQGLDYNEQFF
TRBJ2-7 | TRBV7-2 | CASSTGQGVLEQYF
TRBJ2-1 | TRBV7-9 | CASSFLGEQFF
TRBJ2-7 | TRBV7-2 | CASSLSRPTSYEQYF
TRBJ1-2 | TRBV7-9 | CASSLASQRGYGYTF
TRBJ2-7 | TRBV12-3/TRBV12-4 | CASSPTLSYEQYF
TRBJ1-1 | TRBV27 | CASSPGTGYLLTEAFF
TRBJ2-5 | TRBV28 | CASSLQGSPETQYF
TRBJ2-1 | TRBV9 | CASSATVRDEQFF
TRBJ2-7 | TRBV5-1 | CASSSTGTTSYEQYF
TRBJ1-2 | TRBV4-2 | CASSQDVGEVYGYTF
TRBJ1-1 | TRBV5-3 | CARSNPGIWGDNTEAFF
TRBJ2-2 | TRBV5-1 | CASRAAGTGELFF
TRBJ2-2 | TRBV6-4 | CATRDRRNTGELFF
TRBJ2-7 | TRBV5-5 | CASEPQGLGYEQYF
TRBJ2-5 | TRBV3-1/TRBV3-2 | CASSQGYQETQYF
TRBJ2-3 | TRBV9 | CASSPRTGGSSDTQYF
TRBJ2-3 | TRBV28 | CASSQREGTDTQYF
TRBJ1-5 | TRBV2 | CASRPTGNNQPQHF
TRBJ2-1 | TRBV19 | CASSRDYQYNEQFF
TRBJ2-7 | TRBV10-3 | CAIRGAGGPYEQYF
TRBJ1-1 | TRBV30 | CAWSLGAEAFF
TRBJ1-2 | TRBV7-2 | CASNPDGHYGYTF
TRBJ1-5 | TRBV6-4 | CARDWGLEPQHF
TRBJ2-7 | TRBV2 | CASSGTARREQYF
TRBJ1-2 | TRBV3-1/TRBV3-2 | CASSSGQVGGYTF
TRBJ1-2 | TRBV5-4 | CASREGGRGNYGYTF
TRBJ2-2 | TRBV7-7 | CASSPDRGNTGELFF
TRBJ1-5 | TRBV7-9 | CASSLSEGSQPQHF
TRBJ1-2 | TRBV7-2 | CASSKQVSYGYTF
TRBJ2-3 | TRBV25-1 | CASQAGTSRADTQYF
TRBJ1-5 | TRBV7-9 | CASSSAGQGGNQPQHF
TRBJ2-3 | TRBV5-4 | CASSRGGAGGGTDTQYF